The 6 T cell receptor beta chains listed next were all sequenced from one sample in a study of T cells in Graves' hyperthyroidism and ophthalmopathy. The TCR beta CDR3 regions underwent amplification using RNA transcripts as the source. First-round RT-PCR targeting the TCR CDR3 was performed with the HTBI primer set. TCRdb analysed the multiplex PCR reads with MiXCR anew, one entry per CDR3 protein. The profile shows 750,000 to 900,000 distinct CDR3 sequences, about 38% of them singletons. Sequencing input: blood. The receptors here all came from a man younger than 35 with Graves' hyperthyroidism.

There are many counts of this clonotype. As DNA, the CDR3 is TGCAGTGCTCCCCAAAGAGGGGTTGAGCAGTACTTC. This codes for CSAPQRGVEQYF. This chain uses TRBV20-1 with TRBJ2-7; possibly TRBD1 or TRBD2 for D (5 bases each). There are 12 residues in the CDR3. Germline CDR1 DFQATT, CDR2 SNEGSKA (reference sequence). V lost 5 bases, J lost 7 bases, and 15 bases lay in between.

This clonotype was found many times. The chain is built from TRBV2 and TRBJ1-2; D remains unclear. This CDR3 contains 15 residues. In germline, CDR1 is SNHLY, CDR2 FYNNEI. Trimming removed 6 bases from V and 4 bases from J, with 18 bases in between. For the CDR3, the DNA is TGTGCCAGCAGCGAACCTGGACGGTCCTCCTATGGCTACACCTTC. It is translated as CASSEPGRSSYGYTF.

This clonotype was detected only a few times. The CDR3 sequence is CASSLGGIGNEKLFF. The CDR3 DNA follows: TGCGCCAGCAGCTTGGGAGGGATCGGGAATGAAAAACTGTTTTTT. The chain has TRBV5-1 and TRBJ1-4; no clear D gene. The CDR3 consists of 15 residues. Germline CDR1 SGHRS, CDR2 YFSETQ. Trimming pared 0 bases from V and 5 bases from J, leaving 11 bases between.

To note about this clonotype: Possible read error: a much larger clone is one base away. The chain uses TRBV2 and TRBJ1-1; the D is unclear. The V gene's germline CDR1 is SNHLY and CDR2 FYNNEI. V lost 6 bases to trimming and J lost 3 bases, with 11 bases between them. The CDR3 consists of 13 residues. CDR3 sequence (DNA): TGTGCCAGCAGCGGTGGAGGGCACACTGAAGCTTTCTTT. Its protein product is CASSGGGHTEAFF.

V is TRBV7-9 and J is TRBJ2-6, with D unclear. The CDR3 runs 16 residues. Trimming removed 5 bases from V and 0 bases from J, with 11 bases in between. The V gene's germline CDR1 is SEHNR and CDR2 FQNEAQ (reference sequence). For the CDR3, the DNA is TGTGCCAGCAGCGGGGTGAAACGCTCTGGGGCCAACGTCCTGACTTTC. Its protein is CASSGVKRSGANVLTF.

The chain couples TRBV5-1 to TRBJ1-1; TRBD1 agrees at 9 bases. V was clipped by 4 bases and J by 3 bases; unmatched bases: 7. Germline V gives CDR1 SGHRS, CDR2 YFSETQ. This CDR3 spans 15 amino acids. Here the CDR3 DNA reads TGCGCCAGCAGCGCCGAGACAGGGGGTGACACTGAAGCTTTCTTT. Translated: CASSAETGGDTEAFF.